The entry that follows covers one T cell receptor beta chain sequence. Its target antigen remains unknown. Nothing much larger sits one base from this clone, and base qualities are not available. This sample is part of a study of shared clonotypes between healthy human individuals (dated by TCRdb to between 2020 and 2021). Background on the whole study: Two women and a few men aged 18 to 49 years were included in the cohort. For each donor, three plates each were used for CD4 naive and CD4 memory, two plates were used for CD8 naive, and one plate was used for CD8 memory. To increase sequencing depth and limit assay-specific biases, different laboratories used diverse techniques to prepare libraries and sequence TCR repertoires. The study deeply sequenced blood TCR repertoires of five healthy adults to estimate repertoire size and the extent of clonotype sharing between individuals. Each donor's leukapheresis produced roughly between about 0.8 and 10 billion PBMCs. What the study reported, not specific to this receptor: Rarefaction of sorted-subset datasets indicated incomplete sequencing despite the large sequencing depth. When several donors were compared, the shared fraction of clonotypes was about 5.2% for naive CD4, 3.5% to 4% for naive CD8, more than 2% for memory CD4, and 0.35% to 0.5% for memory CD8. Larger estimated clonotype richness was generally found for naive subsets than for memory subsets. Compared with non-shared clonotypes, the clonotypes found in all four sorted-subset donors had higher generation probabilities. Pairwise subsampling indicated that sequencing depth was expected to affect the degree of clonotype sharing among donors. Sampling was restricted to blood, and TCR repertoires in tissue are likely to differ from TCR repertoires in blood. The genetic and exposure-history diversity represented was limited by the small number of donors.

Measured from the cysteine to the phenylalanine, the CDR3 is 15 residues long. Only CDR3 DNA is held: 45 bases, read in frame from base 1. The germline V gene provides CDR1 SQVTM and CDR2 ANQGSEA. The trim is 6 bases for V and 7 bases for J, with a gap of 19 bases between the germline ends. The donors were healthy, HIV-negative adults with no recently reported acute infections or vaccinations. Only Caucasian adults living in Nashville, Tennessee, USA were represented among the donors. CD8 memory samples combined magnetically selected CD45RO+ cells with CCR7-negative CD45RA+ effector memory (TemRA) cells. After blood collection by leukapheresis, PBMCs were isolated using Ficoll-Histopaque density gradient centrifugation and then cryopreserved in the vapor phase of liquid nitrogen. Analytical flow cytometry was used to check the purity and quantity of each magnetically sorted T cell population. Each sorted fraction had its genomic DNA isolated and then quantified by UV absorbance on a Nanodrop 2000c.

Using the deep immunoSEQ assay, multiplex PCR amplified TCR CDR3 regions from genomic DNA. Extracted genomic DNA from each cell subset was distributed evenly across all wells of several immunoSEQ 96-well plates, and each plate was treated as a replicate. For sorted subsets, 200 to 250 ng of genomic DNA, equivalent to 30,000 or so T cell genomes, went into each replicate PCR. Purified libraries were measured with a Qubit 3.0 fluorometer, size-checked on a Bioanalyzer 2100, and measured again with the KAPA Library Quantification kit. Each immunoSEQ 96-well plate was sequenced on its own single-read 150-cycle Illumina NextSeq 550 flow cell. The source study handled its data this way. Because only junctional sequences without quality scores were contained in the immunoSEQ output, filtering matching that applied to full-length reads could not be performed. Sequences were annotated with PyIR, a Python wrapper for IgBLAST v1.9, using IMGT germline references to assign V/J genes and CDR3. Reads were filtered out if the reads had weak V/J assignments (E-value above 1e-6), no CDR3, stop codons, out-of-frame junctions, or ambiguous translated residues. A V3J clonotype was defined by an identical inferred V gene, J gene, and CDR3 amino acid sequence. The percentage overlap between two repertoires was calculated by dividing the number of shared unique clonotypes by the size of the smaller repertoire. Three approaches were used to assess repertoire richness: RTK rarefaction, the Chao1 estimator, and Recon v2.1 estimates of unobserved clonotypes. Generation probabilities were computed with OLGA for all TCRbeta clonotypes obtained by the gDNA method from several donors. The table comes from immuneACCESS by way of TCRdb, which keeps in-frame sequences with V and J called. Part of the clones is missing from these tables; in studies checked, under half for an unresolved V gene and the rest for unknown reasons. V and J calls and clone size are copied from that table; D and trimming were computed from the DNA. The sample profile shows roughly 110,000 clones; about 70% of them were found once. The top ten clonotypes cover roughly 24% of the sample.

The sequenced material came from memory CD8+ T cells sorted from blood. The sample's cell subset or site, from its label and the paper: CD45RO+ cells pooled with CCR7-negative TemRA cells. The source is a woman aged 25-40 years in good health. In this chain, TRBV29-1 is recombined with TRBJ1-6; the D region possibly corresponds to TRBD1 (5 bases align). Read as DNA, the sequence is TGCAGCGTCACGACCCCGGGACGGCGCAATTCACCCCTCCACTTT. Its protein reads: CSVTTPGRRNSPLHF.